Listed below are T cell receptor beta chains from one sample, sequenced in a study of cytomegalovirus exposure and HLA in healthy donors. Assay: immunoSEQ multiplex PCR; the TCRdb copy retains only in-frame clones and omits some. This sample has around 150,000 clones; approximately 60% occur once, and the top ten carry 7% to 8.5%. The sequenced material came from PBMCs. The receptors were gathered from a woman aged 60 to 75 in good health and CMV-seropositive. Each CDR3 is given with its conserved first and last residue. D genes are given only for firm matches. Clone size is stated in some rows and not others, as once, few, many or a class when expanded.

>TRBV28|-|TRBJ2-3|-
CASSFGGLPLTDTQYF
TGTGCCAGCAGTTTCGGGGGGCTCCCGCTCACAGATACGCAGTATTTT
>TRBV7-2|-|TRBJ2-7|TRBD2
CASSLARGGTNEQYF
TGTGCCAGCAGCTTAGCGCGGGGGGGGACTAACGAGCAGTACTTC
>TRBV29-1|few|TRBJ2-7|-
CSVGQGISYEQYF
TGCAGCGTTGGGCAGGGCATTTCCTACGAGCAGTACTTC
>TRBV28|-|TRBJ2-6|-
CASTSRGLGANVLTF
TGTGCCAGCACCTCCAGAGGGCTCGGGGCCAACGTCCTGACTTTC
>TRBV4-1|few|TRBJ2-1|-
CASSQVGRERNEQFF
TGCGCCAGCAGCCAAGTGGGACGGGAGCGCAATGAGCAGTTCTTC
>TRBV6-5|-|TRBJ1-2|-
CASSRTNCGYTF
TGTGCCAGCAGTCGCACTAACTGTGGCTACACCTTC
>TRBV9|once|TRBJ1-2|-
CASSAGTSAAADGYTF
TGTGCCAGCAGCGCCGGGACATCCGCCGCAGCGGATGGCTACACCTTC
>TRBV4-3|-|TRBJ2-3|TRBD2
CASSQAPTSGRGDTQYF
TGCGCCAGCAGCCAAGCTCCCACTAGCGGGAGAGGGGATACGCAGTATTTT
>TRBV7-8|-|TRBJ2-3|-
CASSQRGTQYF
TGTGCCAGCAGCCAACGGGGGACGCAGTATTTT
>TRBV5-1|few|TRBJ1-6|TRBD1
CASSRGQENSPLHF
TGCGCCAGCAGCCGAGGACAGGAAAATTCACCCCTCCACTTT
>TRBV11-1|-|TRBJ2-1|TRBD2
CASRPGTSGVRNEQFF
TGTGCCAGCAGACCAGGGACTAGCGGGGTTCGAAATGAGCAGTTCTTC
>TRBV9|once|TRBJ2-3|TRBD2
CASSVASGRLTDTQYF
TGTGCCAGCAGCGTTGCTAGCGGGAGGCTAACAGATACGCAGTATTTT
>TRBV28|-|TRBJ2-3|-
CASSLWGSSPDTQYF
TGTGCCAGCAGTTTATGGGGCTCGAGCCCAGATACGCAGTATTTT
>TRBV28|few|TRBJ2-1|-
CASSSLGASSYNEQFF
TGTGCCAGCAGTTCTCTTGGGGCGAGCTCCTACAATGAGCAGTTCTTC
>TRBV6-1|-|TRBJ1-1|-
CALTRMNTEAFF
TGTGCATTGACAAGGATGAACACTGAAGCTTTCTTT
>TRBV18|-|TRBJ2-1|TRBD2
CASSPGLDYNEQFF
TGTGCCAGCTCACCGGGACTAGACTACAATGAGCAGTTCTTC
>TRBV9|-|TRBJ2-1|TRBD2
CASSVVVGLAGMNEQFF
TGTGCCAGCAGCGTAGTGGTTGGGCTAGCGGGAATGAATGAGCAGTTCTTC
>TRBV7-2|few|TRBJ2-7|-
CASSSTGGYEQYF
TGTGCCAGCAGTTCAACCGGGGGATACGAGCAGTACTTC
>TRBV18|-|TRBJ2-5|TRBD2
CASSPPTGTSALQETQYF
TGTGCCAGCTCACCACCGACCGGGACTAGCGCGCTACAAGAGACCCAGTACTTC
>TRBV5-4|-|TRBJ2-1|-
CASSPGGGNNEQFF
TGTGCCAGCAGCCCCGGGGGAGGAAACAATGAGCAGTTCTTC
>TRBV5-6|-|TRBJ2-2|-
CASSLVRATGELFF
TGTGCCAGCAGCTTGGTCAGGGCCACCGGGGAGCTGTTTTTT
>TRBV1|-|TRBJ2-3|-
CTSSRCGLPTDTQYF
TGCACCAGCAGCCGTTGCGGGCTGCCCACAGATACGCAGTATTTT
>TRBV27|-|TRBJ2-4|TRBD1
CASSFVDRAPKDIQYF
TGTGCCAGCAGTTTCGTCGACAGGGCCCCAAAGGACATTCAGTACTTC
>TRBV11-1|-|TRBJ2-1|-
CASSHTSRGEVNEQFF
TGTGCCAGCAGCCACACCTCACGGGGAGAAGTGAATGAGCAGTTCTTC
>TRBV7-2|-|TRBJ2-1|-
CASSLLHGGSYNEQFF
TGTGCCAGCAGCTTACTTCATGGGGGGTCCTACAATGAGCAGTTCTTC
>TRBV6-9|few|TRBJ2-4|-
CASREQVAKNIQYF
TGTGCCAGCAGGGAACAGGTAGCCAAAAACATTCAGTACTTC
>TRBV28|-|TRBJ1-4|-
CASSLRGEKLFF
TGTGCCAGCAGTCTGCGAGGAGAAAAACTGTTTTTT
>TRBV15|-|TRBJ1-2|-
CATSGTSLGSGYTF
TGTGCCACCAGCGGCACGTCCCTTGGGAGTGGCTACACCTTC
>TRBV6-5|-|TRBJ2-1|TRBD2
CASSYRAGGYNEQFF
TGTGCCAGCAGTTACCGGGCGGGGGGGTACAATGAGCAGTTCTTC
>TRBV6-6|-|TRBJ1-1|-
CASRPRTGNSAFF
TGTGCCAGCAGGCCACGCACAGGGAATTCGGCTTTCTTT
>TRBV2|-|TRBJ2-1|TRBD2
CASGRTLGGRDEQFF
TGTGCCAGCGGCAGGACTTTGGGCGGGAGAGATGAGCAGTTCTTC
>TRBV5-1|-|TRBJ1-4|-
CASSLDSTNEKLFF
TGCGCCAGCAGCTTGGACAGCACTAATGAAAAACTGTTTTTT
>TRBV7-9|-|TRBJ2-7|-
CASSLGGLTYEQYF
TGTGCCAGCAGCTTAGGAGGCTTGACCTACGAGCAGTACTTC
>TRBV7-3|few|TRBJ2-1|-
CASSLAGGEQFF
TGTGCCAGCAGCTTAGCGGGCGGGGAGCAGTTCTTC
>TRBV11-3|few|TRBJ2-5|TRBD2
CASSLRTSGIEETQYF
TGTGCCAGCAGCTTACGAACTAGCGGGATTGAGGAGACCCAGTACTTC
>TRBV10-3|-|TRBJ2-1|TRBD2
CAISERRTSGNSYNEQFF
TGTGCCATCAGTGAACGAAGGACTAGCGGAAACTCCTACAATGAGCAGTTCTTC
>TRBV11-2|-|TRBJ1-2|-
CASRGNGLGIHNGYTF
TGTGCCAGCCGAGGGAATGGTCTGGGTATACATAACGGCTACACCTTC
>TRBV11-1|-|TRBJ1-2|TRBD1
CASSPGQGAYGYTF
TGTGCCAGCAGCCCGGGACAGGGCGCCTATGGCTACACCTTC
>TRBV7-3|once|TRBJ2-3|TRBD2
CASSLWGREDSDTQYF
TGTGCCAGCAGCTTATGGGGGCGGGAGGATTCCGATACGCAGTATTTT
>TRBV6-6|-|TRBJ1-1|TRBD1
CASIDTGVGGEAFF
TGTGCCAGCATTGACACAGGGGTTGGCGGTGAAGCTTTCTTT
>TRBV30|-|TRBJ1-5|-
CAWSVRGSGDPQHF
TGTGCCTGGAGTGTACGGGGCTCGGGGGATCCCCAGCATTTT
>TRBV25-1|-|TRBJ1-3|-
CASSGLGNTIYF
TGTGCCAGCAGTGGACTTGGAAACACCATATATTTT
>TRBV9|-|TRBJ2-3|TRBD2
CASSVGTSGVVADTQYF
TGTGCCAGCAGCGTAGGGACTAGCGGGGTCGTTGCGGATACGCAGTATTTT
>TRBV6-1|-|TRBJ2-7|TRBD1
CASSEGTGGYEQYF
TGTGCCAGCAGTGAAGGGACAGGGGGCTACGAGCAGTACTTC
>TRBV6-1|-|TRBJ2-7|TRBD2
CASSEARLAGGYEQYF
TGTGCCAGCAGTGAAGCAAGGCTAGCGGGCGGCTACGAGCAGTACTTC
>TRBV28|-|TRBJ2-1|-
CASSLRADNEQFF
TGTGCCAGCAGTCTCAGGGCCGACAATGAGCAGTTCTTC
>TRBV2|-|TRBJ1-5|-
CASSELGGGGQPQHF
TGTGCCAGCAGTGAACTCGGGGGGGGAGGACAGCCCCAGCATTTT
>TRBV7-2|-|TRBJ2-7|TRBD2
CATNRAGGVLYEQYF
TGTGCCACTAACAGAGCGGGAGGGGTACTCTACGAGCAGTACTTC
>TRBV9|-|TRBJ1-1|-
CASSFTGSTEAFF
TGTGCCAGCAGCTTTACAGGGAGCACTGAAGCTTTCTTT
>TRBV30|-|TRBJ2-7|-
CAWSVRSRLEQYF
TGTGCCTGGAGTGTACGGAGCCGGCTCGAGCAGTACTTC
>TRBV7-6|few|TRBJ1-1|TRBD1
CASSSRTGKNTEAFF
TGTGCCAGCAGCTCACGGACAGGGAAGAACACTGAAGCTTTCTTT